Detailed here is one T cell receptor beta chain. The entry originates in a study of blood T cell repertoires in COVID-19. Study summary: COVID-19 samples collected from the United States, Italy and Spain covered acute and convalescent phases. Sources were T cells, B-cell-depleted T cells, or PBMCs; the material itself was cDNA or gDNA.

In the authors' workflow: Nucleated cell counts were estimated from reference gene primer amplification. Assay: immunoSEQ multiplex PCR; the TCRdb copy retains only in-frame clones and omits some. V and J calls plus clone size are reproduced from that table; the DNA served to infer D and trimming. Of 150,000 to 200,000 clones listed, 90% are singletons. This CDR3 spans 15 amino acids. Germline loops: CDR1 ENHRY, CDR2 SYGVKD. The V and J ends lost 2 bases and 4 bases, in that order; junction bases with no gene match: 5. The sample was peripheral blood. This receptor was taken from a man aged 55 to 70 with active or convalescent COVID-19. This chain uses TRBV10-3 with TRBJ2-7; TRBD2 aligns across 10 bases. The CDR3 region is CAISEGASGGYEQYF. CDR3 coding DNA: TGTGCCATCAGTGAGGGGGCTAGCGGGGGATACGAGCAGTACTTC.